These 6 T cell receptor beta chains share one sample of origin, sequenced in a study of T cell repertoires in cytomegalovirus infection. TCRdb analysed the reads with MiXCR anew, one entry per CDR3 protein. The sample includes 200,000 or so distinct CDR3 sequences, roughly 19% of them seen just once. The specimen sequenced was PBMCs. Every receptor here comes from a human donor in good health (CMV status not recorded). Some clones in this sample may be carry-over from other donors' samples.

This clonotype has at least ten counts. CDR3 sequence reads: CASSNPGTGAYEQYF. CDR3 DNA: TGTGCCAGCAGTAACCCCGGGACAGGGGCTTACGAGCAGTACTTC. V and J are TRBV6-5 and TRBJ2-7, with 10 bases that match TRBD1. CDR3 length: 15 residues. The germline V gene encodes CDR1 MNHEY and CDR2 SVGAGI. Losses at the gene ends were 5 bases for V and 4 bases for J; bases not matched to a gene: 8.

In this sample, this clonotype turned up a few times. The chain recombines TRBV7-6 with TRBJ1-4; 9 bases align to TRBD1. The CDR3 loop spans 15 amino acids. The V gene end was trimmed by 4 bases and the J gene end by 7 bases; junction bases not matched to a gene: 7. Germline V gene data show CDR1 as SGHVS and CDR2 as FNYEAQ. CDR3 loop: CASSSTGGGSEKLFF. CDR3 nucleotide sequence: TGTGCCAGCAGCTCCACAGGGGGCGGGAGTGAAAAACTGTTTTTT.

The sample holds a few counts of this clonotype. The chain recombines TRBV15 with TRBJ2-7, with D unresolved. This CDR3 region has 15 residues. CDR1 and CDR2 (germline): LNHNV, YYDKDF (reference sequence). Trimming took off 3 bases at V and 5 bases at J, with 17 bases between the two ends. CDR3 sequence reads: CATSSGESGFDEQYF. The CDR3 bases are TGTGCCACCAGCAGTGGAGAGAGTGGATTCGACGAGCAGTACTTC.

Only a few counts were recorded for this clonotype. The rearrangement joins TRBV19 to TRBJ2-7; 12 bases agree with TRBD1. The V gene end was trimmed by 11 bases and the J gene end by 5 bases; junction bases not matched to a gene: 4. There are 12 residues in the CDR3. The germline gives CDR1 LNHDA, CDR2 SQIVND (reference sequence). CDR3 protein: CAAGTGGHEQYF. The CDR3 nucleotides read TGTGCCGCCGGGACAGGGGGCCACGAGCAGTACTTC. Supplemented by reference TRBV19 and TRBJ2-7, the full variable domain reads DGGITQSPKYLFRKEGQNVTLSCEQNLNHDAMYWYRQDPGQGLRLIYYSQIVNDFQKGDIAEGYSVSREKKESFPLTVTSAQKNPTAFYLCAAGTGGHEQYFGPGTRLTVT.

J is TRBJ2-1 and V is TRBV6-2 or TRBV6-3; 8 nucleotides line up with TRBD2. This CDR3 contains 15 residues. CDR1 MNHEY and CDR2 SVGEGT come from the germline V gene. Trimming removed 6 bases from V and 4 bases from J; junction bases left unmatched: 8. DNA of the CDR3: TGTGCCAGCAGGAAAAGCGGGAGCTATTACAATGAGCAGTTCTTC. Translation gives CASRKSGSYYNEQFF.

This clonotype was detected only a few times. The chain employs TRBV11-2 and TRBJ1-4; D may be TRBD1 (5 bases). The length of the CDR3 is 14 residues. Germline V lookup: CDR1 SGHAT, CDR2 FQNNGV. V was trimmed by 3 bases and J by 5 bases, leaving 10 bases between them. The CDR3 coding sequence is TGTGCCAGCAGCTTGTCTCGGGGGAATGAAAAACTGTTTTTT. Residues: CASSLSRGNEKLFF.